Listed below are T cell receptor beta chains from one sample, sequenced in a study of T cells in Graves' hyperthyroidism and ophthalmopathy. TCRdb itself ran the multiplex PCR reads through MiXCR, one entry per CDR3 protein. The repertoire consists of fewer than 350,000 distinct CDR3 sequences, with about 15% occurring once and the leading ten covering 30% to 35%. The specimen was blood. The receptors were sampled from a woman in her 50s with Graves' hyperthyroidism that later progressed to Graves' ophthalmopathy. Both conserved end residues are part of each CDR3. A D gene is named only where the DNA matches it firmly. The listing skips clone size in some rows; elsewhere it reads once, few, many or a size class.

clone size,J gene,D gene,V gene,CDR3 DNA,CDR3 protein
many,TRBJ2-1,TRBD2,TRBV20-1,TGCAGTGCTAGAGATTCGTGGAGCGGGAGCTACGATGAGCAGTTCTTC,CSARDSWSGSYDEQFF
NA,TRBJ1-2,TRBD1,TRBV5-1,TGCGCCAGCAATCAACAGGGGTCCGACTATGGCTACACCTTC,CASNQQGSDYGYTF
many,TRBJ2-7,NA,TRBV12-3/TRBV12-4,TGTGCCAGCAGTGGATACAGGGTTCGGTACGAGCAGTACTTC,CASSGYRVRYEQYF
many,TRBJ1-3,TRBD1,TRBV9,TGTGCCAGCAGCGGGACAGGGAACTCTGGAAACACCATATATTTT,CASSGTGNSGNTIYF
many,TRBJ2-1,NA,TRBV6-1,TGTGCCAGCAGTGAACGGGCAGGGAAGGGTGAGCAGTTCTTC,CASSERAGKGEQFF
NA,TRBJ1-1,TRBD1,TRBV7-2,TGTGCCAGCAGCCATCCGGACAGGGGGACTGAAGCTTTCTTT,CASSHPDRGTEAFF
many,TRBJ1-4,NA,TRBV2,TGTGCCAGCTCAGGGAACGAAAAACTGTTTTTT,CASSGNEKLFF
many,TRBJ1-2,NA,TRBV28,TGTGCCAGCAGTTTACCGGGTCTCATCTATGGCTACACCTTC,CASSLPGLIYGYTF
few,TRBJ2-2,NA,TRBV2,TGTGCCAGCAGTGTACAAGGCTACGTTACCGGGGAGCTGTTTTTT,CASSVQGYVTGELFF
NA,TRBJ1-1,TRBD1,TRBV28,TGTGCCAGCAGTTCAAGGACAGGGAATGAAGCTTTCTTT,CASSSRTGNEAFF
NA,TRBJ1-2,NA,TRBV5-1,TGCGCCAGCGGGAATTGGGGGCGCGGTGGCTACACCTTC,CASGNWGRGGYTF
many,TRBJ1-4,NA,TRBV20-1,TGCAGTGCTAGAGACAGCGACCAGCTTGCAACTAATGAAAAACTGTTTTTT,CSARDSDQLATNEKLFF
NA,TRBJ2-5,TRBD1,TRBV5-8,TGTGCCAGCAGCCCCGGACAGGTGGGGCAAGAGACCCAGTACTTC,CASSPGQVGQETQYF
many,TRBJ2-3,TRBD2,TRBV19,TGTGCCAGTAGTACGATAGCGGGAGACTCAGATACGCAGTATTTT,CASSTIAGDSDTQYF
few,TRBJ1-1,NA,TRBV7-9,TGTGCCAGCAGCTTACCGGGGCCGAACACTGAAGCTTTCTTT,CASSLPGPNTEAFF
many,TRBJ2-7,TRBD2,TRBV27,TGTGCCAGCAGTACCGAGCGGGAGGGCCACCACGAGCAGTACTTC,CASSTEREGHHEQYF
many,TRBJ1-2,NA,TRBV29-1,TGCAGCGTCAGGACCGTTAGCTATGGCTACACCTTC,CSVRTVSYGYTF
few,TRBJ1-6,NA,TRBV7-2,TGTGCCGAACGGGGAGGAGTCTATAATTCACCCCTCCACTTT,CAERGGVYNSPLHF
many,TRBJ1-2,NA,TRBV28,TGTGCCAGCAGTTCGACGTCTACCTATGGCTACACCTTC,CASSSTSTYGYTF
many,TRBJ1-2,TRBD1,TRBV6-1,TGTGCCAGCAAGGGGGGACAGCTCTATGGCTACACCTTC,CASKGGQLYGYTF
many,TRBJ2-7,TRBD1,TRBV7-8,TGTGCCAGCAGCTTACCCGGGACAGGGACCGAGCAGTACTTC,CASSLPGTGTEQYF
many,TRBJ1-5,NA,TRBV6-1,TGTGCCAGCAGACCCCGCAGGACACCTCCGTGGATGAGCAATCAGCCCCAGCATTTT,CASRPRRTPPWMSNQPQHF
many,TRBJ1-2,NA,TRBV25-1,TGTGCCAGCAGTGTCCCGGGGCGCGATGGCTACACCTTC,CASSVPGRDGYTF
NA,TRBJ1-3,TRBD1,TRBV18,TGTGCCAGCTCACCGACAGGGGCAGGTGGAAACACCATATATTTT,CASSPTGAGGNTIYF
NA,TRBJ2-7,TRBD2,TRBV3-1,TGTGCCAGCAGCTTTGGACTAGCCCACGAGCAGTACTTC,CASSFGLAHEQYF
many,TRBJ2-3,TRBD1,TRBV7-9,TGTGCCAGCAGCTTGGGACAGGGGTACACAGATACGCAGTATTTT,CASSLGQGYTDTQYF
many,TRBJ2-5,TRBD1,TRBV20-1,TGCAGTGCTCAACTGCGGACCCAGGACAGGGCCCAGTACTTC,CSAQLRTQDRAQYF
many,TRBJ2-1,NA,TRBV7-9,TGTGCCAGCACCCGGAGGGCCAGCAATGAGCAGTTCTTC,CASTRRASNEQFF
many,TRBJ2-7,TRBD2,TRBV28,TGTGCCAGCAAGGGATGGAGGGAGGGAACCTACGAGCAGTACTTC,CASKGWREGTYEQYF
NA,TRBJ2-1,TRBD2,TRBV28,TGTGCCAGCACCCTTGGGGGGACTACATACAATGAGCAGTTCTTC,CASTLGGTTYNEQFF
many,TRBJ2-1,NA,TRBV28,TGTGCCAGCAGTCTCCGTAATGAGCAGTTCTTC,CASSLRNEQFF
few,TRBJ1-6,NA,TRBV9,TGTGCCAGCAGCGGACCTCAGGAAGGTCATTCACCCCTCCACTTT,CASSGPQEGHSPLHF
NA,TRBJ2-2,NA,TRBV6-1,TGTGCCAGCACCACCCTAGCCCGGAGCGGGGAGCTGTTTTTT,CASTTLARSGELFF
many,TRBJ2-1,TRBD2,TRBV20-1,TGCAGTGCAACCAGGGTGGCGGGGGGCCCCTACAATGAGCAGTTCTTC,CSATRVAGGPYNEQFF
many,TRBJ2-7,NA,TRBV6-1,TGTGCCAGCAGTGAAGAGGACCTCTCCTACGAGCAGTACTTC,CASSEEDLSYEQYF
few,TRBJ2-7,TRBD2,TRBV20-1,TGCAGTGCTAGGCGGATAGCGGGAGGTCTGGGGTACGAGCAGTACTTC,CSARRIAGGLGYEQYF
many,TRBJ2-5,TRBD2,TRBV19,TGTGCCAGTAGTCCTCGGACTAGCGGGGTGGAGACCCAGTACTTC,CASSPRTSGVETQYF
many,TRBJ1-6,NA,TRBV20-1,TGCAGTGCTTCAGGGGCCCTCGTGGATTCACCCCTCCACTTT,CSASGALVDSPLHF
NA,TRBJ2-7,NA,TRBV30,TGTGCCTGGAACCGGGACATCCACGAGCAGTACTTC,CAWNRDIHEQYF
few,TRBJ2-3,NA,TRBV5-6,TGTGCCAGCAGCTTGGGGGTGAAACTGGTAATGGGCACAGATACGCAGTATTTT,CASSLGVKLVMGTDTQYF
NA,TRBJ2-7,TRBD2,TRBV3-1,TGTGCCAGCAGCCAAGACGGAGCGGGAGTTTCCTACGAGCAGTACTTC,CASSQDGAGVSYEQYF